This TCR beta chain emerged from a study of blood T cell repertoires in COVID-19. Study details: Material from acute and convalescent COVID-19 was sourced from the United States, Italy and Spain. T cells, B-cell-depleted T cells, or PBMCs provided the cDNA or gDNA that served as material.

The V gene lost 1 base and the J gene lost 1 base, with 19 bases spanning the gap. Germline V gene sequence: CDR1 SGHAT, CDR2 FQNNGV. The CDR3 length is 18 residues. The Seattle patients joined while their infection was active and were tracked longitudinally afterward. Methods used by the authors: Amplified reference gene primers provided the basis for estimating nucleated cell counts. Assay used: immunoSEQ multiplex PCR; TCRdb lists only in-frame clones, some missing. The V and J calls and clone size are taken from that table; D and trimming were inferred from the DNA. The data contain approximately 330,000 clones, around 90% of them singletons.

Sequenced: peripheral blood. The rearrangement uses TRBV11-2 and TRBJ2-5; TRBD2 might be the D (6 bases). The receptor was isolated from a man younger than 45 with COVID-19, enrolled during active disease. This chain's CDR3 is CASSLGGEAKGAQETQYF. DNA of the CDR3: TGTGCCAGCAGCTTAGGCGGGGAAGCTAAGGGAGCCCAAGAGACCCAGTACTTC.